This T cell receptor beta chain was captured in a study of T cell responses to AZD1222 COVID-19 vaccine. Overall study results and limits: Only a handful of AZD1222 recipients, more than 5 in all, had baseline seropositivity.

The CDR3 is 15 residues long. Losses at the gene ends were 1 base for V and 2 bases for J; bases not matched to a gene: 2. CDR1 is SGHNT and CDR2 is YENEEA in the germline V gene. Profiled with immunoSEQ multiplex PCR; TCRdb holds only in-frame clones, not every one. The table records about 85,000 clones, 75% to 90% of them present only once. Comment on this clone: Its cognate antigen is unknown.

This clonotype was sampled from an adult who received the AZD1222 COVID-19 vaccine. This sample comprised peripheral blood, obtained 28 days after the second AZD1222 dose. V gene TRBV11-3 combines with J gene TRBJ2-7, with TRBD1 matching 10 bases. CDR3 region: CASSLGDRGPYEQYF. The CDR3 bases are TGTGCCAGCAGCTTAGGGGACAGGGGTCCCTACGAGCAGTACTTC. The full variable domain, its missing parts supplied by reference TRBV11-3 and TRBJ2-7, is EAGVVQSPRYKIIEKKQPVAFWCNPISGHNTLYWYLQNLGQGPELLIRYENEEAVDDSQLPKDRFSAERLKGVDSTLKIQPAELGDSAVYLCASSLGDRGPYEQYFGPGTRLTVT.